Following are 23 T cell receptor beta chains from one sample sequenced in a study of human T cells and chemical hapten exposure. A single record per CDR3 protein comes from TCRdb applying MiXCR to the RACE reads. The sample includes approximately 370,000 distinct CDR3 sequences, approximately 5% of them seen just once. As to time point: pre-sensitization, week 0. Described treatment: therapeutic diphenylcyclopropenone sensitization with weekly scalp DPC. This material consisted of whole blood, taken in connection with sensitization to the hapten diphenylcyclopropenone (DPC). The receptors stem from a woman aged 18-35 years with alopecia areata. Some clones in this sample may be carry-over from other donors' samples.

This clonotype was seen more than once but under ten times. The chain has TRBV6-1 and TRBJ2-5; TRBD2 matches at 12 bases. The CDR3 length is 15 residues. V was pared by 8 bases and J by 2 bases, with 6 bases of the junction left unmatched. Germline V gene data show CDR1 as MNHNS and CDR2 as SASEGT. Here the CDR3 DNA reads TGTGCCAGCGGGTGGACTAGCGGGGTTCAAGAGACCCAGTACTTC. It translates to CASGWTSGVQETQYF.

The rearrangement uses TRBV18 and TRBJ2-7, with TRBD1 matching 10 bases. The CDR3 covers 15 residues. Germline V CDR1 and CDR2: KGHSH, LQKENI. The junction had 4 bases not matched to a gene; V was cut back by 3 bases and J by 2 bases. CDR3 coding DNA: TGTGCCAGCTCACCGACAGGGGGCAATACCTACGAGCAGTACTTC. Protein product: CASSPTGGNTYEQYF.

The genes are TRBV20-1 and TRBJ1-1; no reliable D call. V shed 5 bases and J shed 3 bases, with 28 bases lying between them. The CDR3 is 18 residues long. Germline V gives CDR1 DFQATT, CDR2 SNEGSKA (reference sequence). The DNA of the CDR3 is TGCAGTGCTCGACCACCATCCGGCGGAGGGCGAGAGGACACTGAAGCTTTCTTT. Protein sequence: CSARPPSGGGREDTEAFF.

Details on this clonotype: A much larger clone sits a single nucleotide away, making a read error possible. The J gene is TRBJ2-5, the V gene TRBV4-1, with D perhaps matching TRBD1 or TRBD2 (5 bases each). Looked up from germline, CDR1 is MGHRA and CDR2 is YSYEKL. Trimming pared 1 base from V and 0 bases from J, leaving 15 bases between. The CDR3 covers 17 residues. CDR3 nucleotide sequence: TGCGCCAGCAGCCAAGGCATTGACGGGGCGAACCAAGAGACCCAGTACTTC. Encoded protein: CASSQGIDGANQETQYF.

V usage is TRBV12-3 or TRBV12-4 and J usage is TRBJ1-5; 10 nucleotides agree with TRBD1. This CDR3 comprises 17 residues. Losses at the gene ends were 3 bases for V and 10 bases for J; bases not matched to a gene: 15. The DNA of the CDR3 is TGTGCCAGCAGTTTCTCATCTGGGACAGGGGCCTTTCGTCCCCAGCATTTT. It yields the protein CASSFSSGTGAFRPQHF.

This clonotype was detected ten times or more. The chain couples TRBV24-1 to TRBJ2-3; a possible D gene is TRBD1 (5 bases). Trimming removed 3 bases at V and 2 bases at J, with 20 bases between. CDR3 size: 18 residues. Per germline, CDR1 KGHDR and CDR2 SFDVKD. The CDR3 reads CATSDPPPGKIPTDTQYF. The CDR3 DNA is TGTGCCACCAGTGATCCCCCACCAGGGAAGATCCCCACAGATACGCAGTATTTT.

The sample holds many counts of this clonotype. This chain links TRBV2 with TRBJ2-3; D is undetermined. From germline, CDR1 is SNHLY and CDR2 FYNNEI. V was cut by 7 bases and J by 0 bases, with 14 bases left in between. CDR3 length: 15 amino acids. The CDR3 reads CASIRLRSSTDTQYF. The CDR3 DNA reads as TGTGCCAGCATCCGGCTGCGATCTAGCACAGATACGCAGTATTTT.

A few counts support this clonotype. V and J are TRBV19 and TRBJ2-2; no reliable D call. Germline loops: CDR1 LNHDA, CDR2 SQIVND (reference sequence). The CDR3 totals 15 residues. The germline V and J ends were trimmed by 3 bases and 3 bases, with 11 bases remaining between them. The DNA of the CDR3 is TGTGCCAGTAGTATCAAGCGCCAGCACACCGGGGAGCTGTTTTTT. Translation gives CASSIKRQHTGELFF.

The gene calls are TRBV6-2 or TRBV6-3 and TRBJ2-6; 7 nucleotides align to TRBD1. The germline V gene encodes CDR1 MNHEY and CDR2 SVGEGT. J was trimmed by 2 bases and V by 3 bases; bases with no gene match: 13. This CDR3 has 19 amino acids. The CDR3 nucleotides read TGTGCCAGCAGTTATCTTTTCGACAGGGAAGAGGCTGGGGCCAACGTCCTGACTTTC. Translating it yields CASSYLFDREEAGANVLTF.

The rearrangement joins TRBV20-1 to TRBJ1-2; 7 bases map to TRBD1. Looked up from germline, CDR1 is DFQATT and CDR2 is SNEGSKA (reference sequence). J was trimmed by 2 bases and V by 6 bases; bases with no gene match: 9. The CDR3 covers 14 residues. CDR3 protein: CSAPDRESNYGYTF. DNA of the CDR3: TGCAGTGCACCCGACAGGGAGTCCAACTATGGCTACACCTTC.

This clonotype has at least ten counts. The chain couples TRBV5-1 to TRBJ1-1; no clear D. V shed 3 bases and J shed 4 bases, with 10 bases lying between them. The CDR3 spans 13 residues. Germline CDR1 SGHRS, CDR2 YFSETQ. The CDR3 protein is CASSSEAGTEAFF. DNA for the CDR3: TGCGCCAGCAGCTCCGAGGCGGGCACTGAAGCTTTCTTT. The whole variable domain, remainder taken from reference TRBV5-1 and TRBJ1-1, is KAGVTQTPRYLIKTRGQQVTLSCSPISGHRSVSWYQQTPGQGLQFLFEYFSETQRNKGNFPGRFSGRQFSNSRSEMNVSTLELGDSALYLCASSSEAGTEAFFGQGTRLTVV.

This clonotype was observed many times. The chain recombines TRBV7-8 with TRBJ2-2; 8 bases fit TRBD1. V trimming: 5 bases; J trimming: 3 bases; junction bases outside the gene matches: 5. Germline CDR1 SGHVS, CDR2 FQNEAQ. The CDR3 has 15 amino acids. The CDR3 loop reads CASSPPDRDTGELFF. As DNA, the CDR3 is TGTGCCAGCAGCCCGCCGGACAGGGACACCGGGGAGCTGTTTTTT.

A word on this clonotype: Sequence at one end of the junction differs from germline and may be a read error. The V call is TRBV12-3 or TRBV12-4, the J call TRBJ2-7; TRBD1 aligns across 7 bases. The CDR3 has 14 amino acids. DNA for the CDR3: TGTGCCAGCACCGATAACCGGGACAGTCCTTTACAGCGCTTC. It yields the protein CASTDNRDSPLQRF.

This clonotype occurred many times. J is TRBJ1-4 and V is TRBV28, with D perhaps TRBD1 (5 bases). The CDR3 length is 16 residues. Germline-derived CDR1 and CDR2 are MDHEN and SYDVKM. V gave up 8 bases and J gave up 7 bases, with 23 bases separating them. The CDR3 sequence: CASGAADTKRGEKLFF. DNA for the CDR3: TGTGCCAGCGGCGCCGCGGACACAAAAAGGGGTGAAAAACTGTTTTTT.

This clonotype was seen many times. The chain combines TRBV18 with TRBJ1-1; D gene ambiguous. The length of the CDR3 is 12 residues. CDR1 is KGHSH, CDR2 LQKENI, per germline. The V end was cut by 2 bases, the J end by 3 bases, with 4 bases between. The DNA for the CDR3 is TGTGCCAGCTCACCAGGGGACACTGAAGCTTTCTTT. It is translated as CASSPGDTEAFF.

This clonotype was observed a few times. The V and J genes are TRBV4-3 and TRBJ2-7; 10 bases agree with TRBD1. The CDR3 spans 16 residues. Germline lookup yields CDR1 LGHNA and CDR2 YSLEER. Unmatched junction bases numbered 4, after V lost 0 bases and J lost 2 bases. The CDR3 DNA sequence: TGCGCCAGCAGCCAAGACTGGGACAGGGGCCCCTACGAGCAGTACTTC. It specifies CASSQDWDRGPYEQYF.

The V gene is TRBV12-3 or TRBV12-4, the J gene TRBJ2-2; 11 bases are shared with TRBD1. The CDR3 extends over 17 amino acids. The V and J ends lost 0 bases and 5 bases, in that order; junction bases with no gene match: 5. The CDR3 region has the DNA TGTGCCAGCAGTTTAGCGCCCGGACAGGGGGCTACCGGGGAGCTGTTTTTT. Its translation is CASSLAPGQGATGELFF.

This sequence joins TRBV4-3 and TRBJ2-1; no definite D call. V was shortened by 1 base and J by 6 bases, with 13 bases between the two germline ends. The V gene's germline CDR1 is LGHNA and CDR2 YSLEER. CDR3 length: 15 residues. CDR3 nucleotides: TGCGCCAGCAGCCAAGTTTTAAGGGTTAGCAATGAGCAGTTCTTC. Protein sequence: CASSQVLRVSNEQFF.

The table lists this clonotype with many counts. The chain recombines TRBV11-2 with TRBJ1-6; 7 bases line up with TRBD1. Trimming took 4 bases from V and 0 from J; bases not matched to a gene: 3. Germline V CDR1 and CDR2: SGHAT, FQNNGV. The length of the CDR3 is 16 residues. The CDR3 here is CASSSGGSSYNSPLHF. CDR3 sequence (DNA): TGTGCCAGCAGCTCAGGGGGAAGCTCCTATAATTCACCCCTCCACTTT.

The chain uses TRBV12-3 or TRBV12-4 and TRBJ1-1; TRBD1 might be the D (6 bases). The CDR3 contains 13 residues. V dropped 7 bases and J dropped 7 bases, with 16 bases sitting between them. This CDR3 reads CASNSPGANEAFF. In DNA, the CDR3 is TGTGCCAGCAATTCTCCGGGGGCGAATGAAGCTTTCTTT.

This clonotype was found many times. The V call is TRBV12-3 or TRBV12-4, the J call TRBJ1-1; 8 positions match TRBD1. With V trimmed by 5 bases and J by 4 bases, 6 bases remained unmatched. The CDR3 is 14 amino acids. The CDR3, as DNA: TGTGCCAGCAGTCCCCAGGGGGCGGCCACTGAAGCTTTCTTT. It is translated as CASSPQGAATEAFF.

This clonotype was found a few times. The rearrangement links TRBV27 to TRBJ2-6; 7 bases are a match to TRBD1. The V and J ends lost 6 bases and 1 base, in that order; junction bases with no gene match: 9. CDR1 MNHEY and CDR2 SMNVEV come from the germline V gene (reference sequence). The CDR3 is 17 amino acids. Here the CDR3 reads CASRPGTELSGANVLTF. The CDR3, as DNA: TGTGCCAGCAGGCCCGGGACAGAGCTATCTGGGGCCAACGTCCTGACTTTC.

This chain links TRBV5-8 with TRBJ2-1, with D perhaps matching TRBD2 (6 bases). CDR3 length: 13 amino acids. Germline V CDR1 and CDR2: SGHTS, YDEGEE. The V gene lost 4 bases and the J gene lost 7 bases, with 12 bases spanning the gap. The chain's CDR3 is CASSPAGGNEQFF. Here the CDR3 DNA reads TGTGCCAGCAGCCCGGCCGGGGGAAATGAGCAGTTCTTC.